The present T cell receptor beta chain was sequenced within a study of a mutant IDH1 vaccine in newly diagnosed glioma. A word on this clone: Its antigen is as yet unknown.

Assay used: immunoSEQ multiplex PCR; TCRdb lists only in-frame clones, some missing. The sample has approximately 60,000 clones, about 73% seen once; the top ten hold approximately 4.8%. Time point of the sample: week 35, safety follow-up. Vaccine doses each comprised 300 ug of mutant IDH1 20-mer peptide, with topical imiquimod. CDR1 LNHNV and CDR2 YYDKDF come from the germline V gene (reference sequence). V was clipped by 0 bases and J by 15 bases, with 15 bases between them. The CDR3 has 13 amino acids. The V call is TRBV15, the J call TRBJ2-1; no clear D gene. The specimen was PBMCs, collected from a glioma patient whose treatment included an IDH1 peptide vaccine. The clonotype originates from a man aged 50-59 years with glioma. The CDR3, as DNA: TGTGCCACCAGCAGAGATCGTGCAGACCAAGCGTTCTTC. Amino acids: CATSRDRADQAFF.